This TCR beta chain was sequenced for a study of blood T cell repertoires in COVID-19. Study-wide context: T cells, B-cell-depleted T cells, or PBMCs supplied cDNA or gDNA.

The repertoire was sequenced with immunoSEQ multiplex PCR; TCRdb's copy has only in-frame clones and lacks some. The table shows fewer than 200,000 clones, with 70% to 90% occurring only once. The germline gives CDR1 SQVTM, CDR2 ANQGSEA. J was trimmed by 8 bases and V by 4 bases; bases with no gene match: 10. The CDR3 extends over 13 amino acids. This clonotype was sampled from a man aged 18 to 30 who had recovered from COVID-19. Sequencing used peripheral blood. J is TRBJ1-2 and V is TRBV29-1, with 7 positions matching TRBD1. For the CDR3, the DNA is TGCAGCGTTGTCTCGCGGACAGGAGGCGGCTACACCTTC. Protein product: CSVVSRTGGGYTF.